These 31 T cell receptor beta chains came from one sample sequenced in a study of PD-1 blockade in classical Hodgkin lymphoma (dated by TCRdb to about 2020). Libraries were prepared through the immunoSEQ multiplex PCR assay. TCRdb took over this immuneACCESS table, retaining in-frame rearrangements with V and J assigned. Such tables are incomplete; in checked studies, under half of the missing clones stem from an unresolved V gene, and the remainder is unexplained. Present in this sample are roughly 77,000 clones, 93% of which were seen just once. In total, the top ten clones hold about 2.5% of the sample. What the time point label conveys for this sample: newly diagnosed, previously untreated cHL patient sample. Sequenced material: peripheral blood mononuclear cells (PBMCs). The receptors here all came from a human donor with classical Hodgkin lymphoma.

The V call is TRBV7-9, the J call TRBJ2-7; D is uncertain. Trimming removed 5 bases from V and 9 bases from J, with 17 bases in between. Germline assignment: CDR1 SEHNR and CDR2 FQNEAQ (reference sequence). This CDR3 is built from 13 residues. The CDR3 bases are TGTGCCAGCAGCCCTCGGACGGGTCAGTGGCAGTACTTC. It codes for CASSPRTGQWQYF. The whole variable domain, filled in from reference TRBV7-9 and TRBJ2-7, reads DTGVSQNPRHKITKRGQNVTFRCDPISEHNRLYWYRQTLGQGPEFLTYFQNEAQLEKSRLLSDRFSAERPKGSFSTLEIQRTEQGDSAMYLCASSPRTGQWQYFGPGTRLTVT.

CDR3 sequence: CASNRGDNSPLHF. DNA of the CDR3: TGTGCCAGCAACAGGGGGGATAATTCACCCCTCCACTTT. The chain recombines TRBV6-1 with TRBJ1-6, with TRBD1 identical over 8 bases. This CDR3 spans 13 amino acids. Trimming cost V 7 bases and J 5 bases; bases outside gene matches: 1. Germline-derived CDR1 and CDR2 are MNHNS and SASEGT.

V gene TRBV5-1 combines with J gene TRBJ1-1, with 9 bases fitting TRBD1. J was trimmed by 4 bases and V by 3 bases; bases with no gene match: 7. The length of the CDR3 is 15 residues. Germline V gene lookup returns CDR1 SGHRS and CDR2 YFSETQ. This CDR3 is CASSSPGQGPTEAFF. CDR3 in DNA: TGCGCCAGCAGCTCCCCCGGACAGGGGCCCACTGAAGCTTTCTTT.

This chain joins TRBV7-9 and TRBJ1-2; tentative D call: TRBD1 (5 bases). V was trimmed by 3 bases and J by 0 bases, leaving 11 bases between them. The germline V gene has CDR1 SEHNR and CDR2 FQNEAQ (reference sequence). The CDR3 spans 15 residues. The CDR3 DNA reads TGTGCCAGCAGCTTCGGGACTTCACCTAACTATGGCTACACCTTC. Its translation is CASSFGTSPNYGYTF.

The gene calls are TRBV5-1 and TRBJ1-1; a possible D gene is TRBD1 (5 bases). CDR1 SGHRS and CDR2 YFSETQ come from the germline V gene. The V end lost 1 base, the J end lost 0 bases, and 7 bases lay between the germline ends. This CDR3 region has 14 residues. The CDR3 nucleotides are TGCGCCAGCAGCTTGTCAGGGATGAACACTGAAGCTTTCTTT. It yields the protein CASSLSGMNTEAFF.

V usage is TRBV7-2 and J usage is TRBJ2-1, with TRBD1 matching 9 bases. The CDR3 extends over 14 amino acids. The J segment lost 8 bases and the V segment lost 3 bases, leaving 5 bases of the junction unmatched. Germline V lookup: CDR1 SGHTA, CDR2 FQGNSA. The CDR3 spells CASSFYRGQDEQFF. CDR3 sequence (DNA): TGTGCCAGCAGCTTCTACAGGGGGCAGGATGAGCAGTTCTTC.

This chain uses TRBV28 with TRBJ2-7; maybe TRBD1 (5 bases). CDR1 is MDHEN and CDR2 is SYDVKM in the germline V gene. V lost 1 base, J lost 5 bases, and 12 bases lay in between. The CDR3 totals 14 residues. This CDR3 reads CASSLLGAPHEQYF. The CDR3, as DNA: TGTGCCAGCAGTTTATTAGGGGCGCCCCACGAGCAGTACTTC.

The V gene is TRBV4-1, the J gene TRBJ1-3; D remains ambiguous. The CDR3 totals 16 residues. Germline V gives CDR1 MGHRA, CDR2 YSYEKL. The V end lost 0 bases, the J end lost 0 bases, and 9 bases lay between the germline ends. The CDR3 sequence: CASSQDLVTSGNTIYF. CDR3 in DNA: TGCGCCAGCAGCCAAGATCTGGTAACCTCTGGAAACACCATATATTTT.

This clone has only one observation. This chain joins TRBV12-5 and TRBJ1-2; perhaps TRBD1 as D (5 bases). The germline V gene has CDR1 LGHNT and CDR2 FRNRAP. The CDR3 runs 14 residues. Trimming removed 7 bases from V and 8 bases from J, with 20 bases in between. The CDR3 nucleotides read TGTGCTAGTGCCCCCCAGCTGGGGGTCCTCGGCTACACCTTC. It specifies CASAPQLGVLGYTF.

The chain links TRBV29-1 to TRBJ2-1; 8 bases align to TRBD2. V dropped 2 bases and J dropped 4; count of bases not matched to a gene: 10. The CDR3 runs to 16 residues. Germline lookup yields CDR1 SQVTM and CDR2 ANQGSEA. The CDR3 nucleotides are TGCAGCGTTGAACGGGGTTCTAGCGGGTTTTACAATGAGCAGTTCTTC. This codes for CSVERGSSGFYNEQFF.

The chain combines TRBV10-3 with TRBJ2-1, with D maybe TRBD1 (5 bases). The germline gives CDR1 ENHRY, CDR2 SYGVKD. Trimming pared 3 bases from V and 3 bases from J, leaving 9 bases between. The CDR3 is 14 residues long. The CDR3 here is CAISDRVSYNEQFF. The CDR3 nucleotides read TGTGCCATCAGTGACAGGGTAAGCTACAATGAGCAGTTCTTC.

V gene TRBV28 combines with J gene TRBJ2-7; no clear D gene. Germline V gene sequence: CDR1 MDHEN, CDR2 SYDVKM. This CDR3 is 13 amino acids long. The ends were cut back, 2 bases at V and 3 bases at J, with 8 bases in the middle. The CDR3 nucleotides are TGTGCCAGCAGTTTAGGGCAGATCTACGAGCAGTACTTC. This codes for CASSLGQIYEQYF.

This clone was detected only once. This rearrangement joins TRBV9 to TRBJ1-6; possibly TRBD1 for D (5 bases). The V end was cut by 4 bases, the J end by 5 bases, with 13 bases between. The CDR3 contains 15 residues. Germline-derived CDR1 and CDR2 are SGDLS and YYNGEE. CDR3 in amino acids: CASSNLQENNSPLHF. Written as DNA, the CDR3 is TGTGCCAGCAGCAATCTACAGGAGAATAATTCACCCCTCCACTTT.

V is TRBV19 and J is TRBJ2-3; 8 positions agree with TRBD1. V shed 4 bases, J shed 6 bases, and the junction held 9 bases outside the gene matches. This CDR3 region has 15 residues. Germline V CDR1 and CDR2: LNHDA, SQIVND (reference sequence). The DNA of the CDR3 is TGTGCCAGTAGTACCTCAGGGACAGGAGGGGATACGCAGTATTTT. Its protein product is CASSTSGTGGDTQYF.

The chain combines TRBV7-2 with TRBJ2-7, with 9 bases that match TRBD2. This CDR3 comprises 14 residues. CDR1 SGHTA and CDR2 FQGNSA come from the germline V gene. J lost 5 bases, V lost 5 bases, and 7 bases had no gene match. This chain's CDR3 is CASSRGGAQNEQYF. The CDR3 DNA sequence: TGTGCCAGCAGCCGCGGGGGGGCACAGAACGAGCAGTACTTC.

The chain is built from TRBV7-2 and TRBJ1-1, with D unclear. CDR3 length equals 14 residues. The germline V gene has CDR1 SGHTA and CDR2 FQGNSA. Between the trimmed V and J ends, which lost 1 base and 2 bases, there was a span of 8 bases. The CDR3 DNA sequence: TGTGCCAGCAGCTTAGAGTTCCTTAACACTGAAGCTTTCTTT. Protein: CASSLEFLNTEAFF. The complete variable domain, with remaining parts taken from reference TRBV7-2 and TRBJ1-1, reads GAGVSQSPSNKVTEKGKDVELRCDPISGHTALYWYRQSLGQGLEFLIYFQGNSAPDKSGLPSDRFSAERTGGSVSTLTIQRTQQEDSAVYLCASSLEFLNTEAFFGQGTRLTVV.

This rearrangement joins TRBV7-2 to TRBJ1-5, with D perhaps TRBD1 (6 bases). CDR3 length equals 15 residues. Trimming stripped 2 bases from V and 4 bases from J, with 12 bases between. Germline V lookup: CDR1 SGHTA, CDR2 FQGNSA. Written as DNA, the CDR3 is TGTGCCAGCAGCTTACGACAGGCCATAAATCAGCCCCAGCATTTT. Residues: CASSLRQAINQPQHF.

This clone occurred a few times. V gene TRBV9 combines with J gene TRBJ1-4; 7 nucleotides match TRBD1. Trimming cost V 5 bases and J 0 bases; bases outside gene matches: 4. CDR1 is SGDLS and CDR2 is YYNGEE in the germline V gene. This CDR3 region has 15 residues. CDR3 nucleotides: TGTGCCAGCAGTCGACAGGGCTCAACTAATGAAAAACTGTTTTTT. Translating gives CASSRQGSTNEKLFF.

The CDR3 sequence: CASSYSASLNSPLHF. The CDR3 DNA sequence: TGTGCCAGCAGTTACTCGGCCAGCTTGAATTCACCCCTCCACTTT. The chain employs TRBV6-5 and TRBJ1-6; D is ambiguous. Germline V gene lookup returns CDR1 MNHEY and CDR2 SVGAGI. The germline V and J ends were trimmed by 0 bases and 7 bases, with 10 bases remaining between them. The CDR3 contains 15 residues.

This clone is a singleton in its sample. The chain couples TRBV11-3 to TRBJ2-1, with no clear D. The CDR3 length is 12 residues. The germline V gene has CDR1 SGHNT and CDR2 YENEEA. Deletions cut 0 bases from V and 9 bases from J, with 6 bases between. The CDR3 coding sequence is TGTGCCAGCAGCTTAGATATTGGTGAGCAGTTCTTC. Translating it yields CASSLDIGEQFF.

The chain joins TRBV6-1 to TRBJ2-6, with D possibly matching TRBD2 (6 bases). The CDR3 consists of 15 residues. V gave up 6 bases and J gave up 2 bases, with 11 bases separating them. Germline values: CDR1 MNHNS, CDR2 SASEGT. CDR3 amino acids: CASRRLVPGANVLTF. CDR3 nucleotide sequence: TGTGCCAGCAGAAGACTAGTTCCTGGGGCCAACGTCCTGACTTTC.

The CDR3 nucleotides read TGTGCTAGTGGTTTGGTGGGAGCCTACGAGCAGTACTTC. Translation: CASGLVGAYEQYF. This chain uses TRBV12-5 with TRBJ2-7; TRBD2 is a possible D gene (5 bases). The CDR3 extends over 13 amino acids. Germline V lookup: CDR1 LGHNT, CDR2 FRNRAP. V was clipped by 0 bases and J by 2 bases, with 5 bases between them.

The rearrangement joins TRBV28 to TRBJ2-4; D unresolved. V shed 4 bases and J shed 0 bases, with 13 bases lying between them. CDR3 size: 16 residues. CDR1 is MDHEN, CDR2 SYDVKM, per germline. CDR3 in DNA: TGTGCCAGCAGTTCTGGCAGCACCTTAGCCAAAAACATTCAGTACTTC. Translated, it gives CASSSGSTLAKNIQYF.

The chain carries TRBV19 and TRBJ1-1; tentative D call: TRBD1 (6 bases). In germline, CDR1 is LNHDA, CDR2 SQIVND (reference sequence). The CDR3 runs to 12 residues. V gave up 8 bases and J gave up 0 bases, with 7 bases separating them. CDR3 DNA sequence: TGTGCCAGTGGGGGGCTGAACACTGAAGCTTTCTTT. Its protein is CASGGLNTEAFF.

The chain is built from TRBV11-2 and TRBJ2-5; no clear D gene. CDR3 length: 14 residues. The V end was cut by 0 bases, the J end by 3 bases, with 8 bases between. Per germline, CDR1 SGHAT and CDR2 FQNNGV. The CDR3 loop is CASSLDSGEETQYF. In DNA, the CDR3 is TGTGCCAGCAGCTTAGATTCTGGGGAAGAGACCCAGTACTTC.

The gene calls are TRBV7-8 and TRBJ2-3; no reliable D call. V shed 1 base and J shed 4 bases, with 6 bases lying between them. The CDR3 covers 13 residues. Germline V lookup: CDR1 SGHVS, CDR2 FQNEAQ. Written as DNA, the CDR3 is TGTGCCAGCAGCTTAGAGGGTGCAGATACGCAGTATTTT. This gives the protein CASSLEGADTQYF. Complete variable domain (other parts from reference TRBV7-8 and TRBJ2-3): GAGVSQSPRYKVAKRGQDVALRCDPISGHVSLFWYQQALGQGPEFLTYFQNEAQLDKSGLPSDRFFAERPEGSVSTLKIQRTQQEDSAVYLCASSLEGADTQYFGPGTRLTVL.

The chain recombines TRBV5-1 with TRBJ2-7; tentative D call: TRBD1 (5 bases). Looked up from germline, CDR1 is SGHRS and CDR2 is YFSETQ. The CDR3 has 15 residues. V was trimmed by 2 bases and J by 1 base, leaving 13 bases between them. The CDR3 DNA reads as TGCGCCAGCAGCTTTGGGGCAGGTCTTTCCTACGAGCAGTACTTC. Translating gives CASSFGAGLSYEQYF.

The CDR3 protein is CASSSSGGLYNEQFF. In nucleotides, the CDR3 is TGTGCCAGCAGCTCAAGCGGGGGCCTTTACAATGAGCAGTTCTTC. The rearrangement uses TRBV7-3 and TRBJ2-1; 8 bases match TRBD2. The CDR3 has 15 residues. V trimming: 4 bases; J trimming: 4 bases; junction bases outside the gene matches: 6. In germline, CDR1 is SGHTA, CDR2 FQGTGA.

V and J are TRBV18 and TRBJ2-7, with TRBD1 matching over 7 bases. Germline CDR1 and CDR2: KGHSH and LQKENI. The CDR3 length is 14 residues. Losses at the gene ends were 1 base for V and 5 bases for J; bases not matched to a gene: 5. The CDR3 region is CASSPQGAPNEQYF. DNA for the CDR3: TGTGCCAGCTCACCACAGGGGGCGCCCAACGAGCAGTACTTC.

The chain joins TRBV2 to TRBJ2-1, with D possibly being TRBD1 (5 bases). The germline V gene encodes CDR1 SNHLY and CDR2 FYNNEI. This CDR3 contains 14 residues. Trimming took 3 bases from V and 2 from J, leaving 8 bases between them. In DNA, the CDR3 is TGTGCCAGCAGTGACAGGGCACCCTACAATGAGCAGTTCTTC. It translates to CASSDRAPYNEQFF. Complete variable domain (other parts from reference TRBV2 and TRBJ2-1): EPEVTQTPSHQVTQMGQEVILRCVPISNHLYFYWYRQILGQKVEFLVSFYNNEISEKSEIFDDQFSVERPDGSNFTLKIRSTKLEDSAMYFCASSDRAPYNEQFFGPGTRLTVL.

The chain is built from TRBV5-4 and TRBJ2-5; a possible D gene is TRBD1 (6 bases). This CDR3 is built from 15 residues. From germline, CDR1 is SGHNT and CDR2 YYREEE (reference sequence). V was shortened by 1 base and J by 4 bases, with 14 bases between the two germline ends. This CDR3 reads CASSLRTVGGETQYF. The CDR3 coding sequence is TGTGCCAGCAGCTTGAGGACAGTTGGGGGAGAGACCCAGTACTTC. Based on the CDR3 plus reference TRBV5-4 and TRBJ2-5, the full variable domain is ETGVTQSPTHLIKTRGQQVTLRCSSQSGHNTVSWYQQALGQGPQFIFQYYREEENGRGNFPPRFSGLQFPNYSSELNVNALELDDSALYLCASSLRTVGGETQYFGPGTRLLVL.